This entry concerns a single T cell receptor (beta chain). Its antigen is unidentified. The source of the sample is a study of cytomegalovirus exposure and HLA in healthy donors. PCR employed 60 Vbeta and 13 Jbeta primers. Produced via immunoSEQ multiplex PCR; TCRdb's table is partial and in-frame only. The table lists roughly 140,000 clones, roughly four fifths of them singletons. The germline V gene has CDR1 KGHSH and CDR2 LQKENI. The length of the CDR3 is 19 residues. Trimming removed 3 bases at V and 2 bases at J, with 26 bases between. Study-wide points: A few V segments could not be told apart, such as TRBV6-2 and TRBV6-3, and were left out.

This TCR derives from a man aged 18-30 years in good health and CMV-seronegative. Material for sequencing was PBMCs. V and J are TRBV18 and TRBJ2-7; tentative D call: TRBD2 (6 bases). CDR3 residues: CASSPKGSPAGEVPYEQYF. The CDR3 bases are TGTGCCAGCTCACCTAAGGGTTCGCCAGCGGGTGAGGTCCCCTACGAGCAGTACTTC.